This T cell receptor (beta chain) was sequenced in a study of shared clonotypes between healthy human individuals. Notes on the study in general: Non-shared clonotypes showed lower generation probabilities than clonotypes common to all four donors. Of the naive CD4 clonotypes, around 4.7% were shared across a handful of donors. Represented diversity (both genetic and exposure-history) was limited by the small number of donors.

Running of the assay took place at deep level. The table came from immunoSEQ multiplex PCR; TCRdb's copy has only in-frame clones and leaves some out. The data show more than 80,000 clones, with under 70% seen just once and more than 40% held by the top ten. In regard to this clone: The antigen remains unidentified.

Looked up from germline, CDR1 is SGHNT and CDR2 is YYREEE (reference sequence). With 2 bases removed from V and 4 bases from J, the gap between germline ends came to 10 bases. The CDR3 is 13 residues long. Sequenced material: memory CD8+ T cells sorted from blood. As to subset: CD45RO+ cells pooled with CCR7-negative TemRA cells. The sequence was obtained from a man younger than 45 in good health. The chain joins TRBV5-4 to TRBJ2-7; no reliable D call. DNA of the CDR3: TGTGCCAGCAGCTTAGACCCGTCATACGAGCAGTACTTC. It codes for CASSLDPSYEQYF.